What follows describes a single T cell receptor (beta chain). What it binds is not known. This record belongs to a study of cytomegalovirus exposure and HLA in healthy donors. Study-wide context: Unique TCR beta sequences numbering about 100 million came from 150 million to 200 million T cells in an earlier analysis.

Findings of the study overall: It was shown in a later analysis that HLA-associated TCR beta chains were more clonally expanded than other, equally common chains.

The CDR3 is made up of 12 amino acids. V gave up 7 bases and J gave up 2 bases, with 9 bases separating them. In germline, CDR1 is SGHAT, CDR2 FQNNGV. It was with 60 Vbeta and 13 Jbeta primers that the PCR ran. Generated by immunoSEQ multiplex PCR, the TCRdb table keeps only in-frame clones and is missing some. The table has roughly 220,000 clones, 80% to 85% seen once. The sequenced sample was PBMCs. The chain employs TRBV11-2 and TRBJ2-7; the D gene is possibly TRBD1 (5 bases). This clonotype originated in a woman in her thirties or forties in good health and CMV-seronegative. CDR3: CASTRVAYEQYF. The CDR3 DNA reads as TGTGCCAGCACCAGGGTGGCCTACGAGCAGTACTTC.